The TCR beta chain under discussion was sequenced for a study of T cells in Graves' hyperthyroidism and ophthalmopathy. Points from the study as a whole: Ophthalmopathy cases were set apart from stable hyperthyroidism by a 13 V-J model. Blood shared most expanded thyroid clonotypes above 0.001.

The source material, RNA transcripts, was used to amplify TCR beta CDR3 regions. HTBI primers were employed in a first-round RT-PCR of the TCR CDR3. TCRdb re-called the multiplex PCR reads with MiXCR, one entry per CDR3 protein. The table has about 640,000 distinct CDR3 sequences, less than 25% seen once; the top ten hold 34%. Per germline, CDR1 SGDLS and CDR2 YYNGEE. The CDR3 length is 15 residues. V shed 0 bases, J shed 4 bases, and the junction held 2 bases outside the gene matches. Comments on this clonotype: Its specificity is not known.

This sequence joins TRBV9 and TRBJ2-2, with 8 bases aligning to TRBD1. The material sequenced was blood. The source of this sequence is a man aged 30 to 45 with Graves' ophthalmopathy. The CDR3 here is CASSVEQGVTGELFF. CDR3 nucleotide sequence: TGTGCCAGCAGCGTAGAACAGGGGGTCACCGGGGAGCTGTTTTTT.